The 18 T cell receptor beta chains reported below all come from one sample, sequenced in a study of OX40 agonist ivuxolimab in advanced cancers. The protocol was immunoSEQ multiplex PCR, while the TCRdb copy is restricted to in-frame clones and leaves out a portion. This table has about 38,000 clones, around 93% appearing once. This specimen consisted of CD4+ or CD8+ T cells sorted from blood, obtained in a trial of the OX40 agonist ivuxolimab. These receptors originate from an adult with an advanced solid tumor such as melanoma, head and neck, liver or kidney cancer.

In DNA form, the CDR3 reads TGTGCCAGCAGCTTAGGGGGTTCGGGCACTGAAGCTTTCTTT. Amino acid sequence: CASSLGGSGTEAFF. The chain joins TRBV7-3 to TRBJ1-1, with D possibly TRBD1 on 5 matching bases. Germline V gene data show CDR1 as SGHTA and CDR2 as FQGTGA. The CDR3 is 14 residues long. The V and J ends lost 2 bases and 4 bases respectively, with 11 bases between them.

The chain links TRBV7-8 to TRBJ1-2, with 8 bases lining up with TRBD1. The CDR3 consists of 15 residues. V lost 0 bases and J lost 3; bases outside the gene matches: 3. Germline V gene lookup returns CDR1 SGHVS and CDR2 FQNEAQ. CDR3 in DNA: TGTGCCAGCAGCTTAGCACAGGGGGGGGACTATGGCTACACCTTC. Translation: CASSLAQGGDYGYTF.

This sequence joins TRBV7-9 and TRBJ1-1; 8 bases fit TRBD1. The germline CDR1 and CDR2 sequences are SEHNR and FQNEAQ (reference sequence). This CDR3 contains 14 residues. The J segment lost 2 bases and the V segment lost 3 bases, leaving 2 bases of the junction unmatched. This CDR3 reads CASSFGQGNTEAFF. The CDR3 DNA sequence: TGTGCCAGCAGCTTCGGACAGGGAAACACTGAAGCTTTCTTT.

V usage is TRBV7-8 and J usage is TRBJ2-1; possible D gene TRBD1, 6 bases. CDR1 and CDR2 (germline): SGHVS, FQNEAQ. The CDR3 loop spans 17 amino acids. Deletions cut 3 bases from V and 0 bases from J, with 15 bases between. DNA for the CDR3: TGTGCCAGCAGCTTGGGAACAGGGCTGATCTCCTACAATGAGCAGTTCTTC. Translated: CASSLGTGLISYNEQFF.

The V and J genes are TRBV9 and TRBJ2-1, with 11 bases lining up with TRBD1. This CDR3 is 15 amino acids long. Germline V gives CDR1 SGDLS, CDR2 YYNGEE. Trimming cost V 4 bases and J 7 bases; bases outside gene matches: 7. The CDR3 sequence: CASSQGTGGLNEQFF. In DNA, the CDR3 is TGTGCCAGCAGCCAAGGGACAGGGGGTCTTAATGAGCAGTTCTTC.

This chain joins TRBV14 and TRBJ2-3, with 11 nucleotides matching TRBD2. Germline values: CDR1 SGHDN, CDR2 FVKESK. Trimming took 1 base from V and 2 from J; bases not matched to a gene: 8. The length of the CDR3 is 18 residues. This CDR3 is CASSQVGGLAANTDTQYF. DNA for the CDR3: TGTGCCAGCAGCCAAGTGGGGGGACTAGCGGCAAACACAGATACGCAGTATTTT.

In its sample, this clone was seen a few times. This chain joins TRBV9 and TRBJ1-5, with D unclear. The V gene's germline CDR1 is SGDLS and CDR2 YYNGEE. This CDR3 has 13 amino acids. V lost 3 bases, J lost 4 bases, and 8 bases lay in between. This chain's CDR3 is CASSDSGNQPQHF. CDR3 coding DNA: TGTGCCAGCAGCGACAGCGGGAATCAGCCCCAGCATTTT.

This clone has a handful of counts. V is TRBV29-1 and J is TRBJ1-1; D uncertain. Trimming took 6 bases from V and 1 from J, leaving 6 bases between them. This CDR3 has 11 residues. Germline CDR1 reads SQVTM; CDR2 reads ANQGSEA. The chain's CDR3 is CSVQENTEAFF. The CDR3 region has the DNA TGCAGCGTCCAAGAGAACACTGAAGCTTTCTTT.

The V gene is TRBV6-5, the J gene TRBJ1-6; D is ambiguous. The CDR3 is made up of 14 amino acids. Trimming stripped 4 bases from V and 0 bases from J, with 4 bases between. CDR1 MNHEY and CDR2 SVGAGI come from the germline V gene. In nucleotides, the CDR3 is TGTGCCAGCAGTTCAGGCTCCTATAATTCACCCCTCCACTTT. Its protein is CASSSGSYNSPLHF.

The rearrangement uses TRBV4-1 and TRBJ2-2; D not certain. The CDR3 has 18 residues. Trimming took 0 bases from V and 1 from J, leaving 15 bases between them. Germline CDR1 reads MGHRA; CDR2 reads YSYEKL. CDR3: CASSQDGRGRWNTGELFF. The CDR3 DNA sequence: TGCGCCAGCAGCCAAGATGGCCGTGGCAGATGGAACACCGGGGAGCTGTTTTTT.

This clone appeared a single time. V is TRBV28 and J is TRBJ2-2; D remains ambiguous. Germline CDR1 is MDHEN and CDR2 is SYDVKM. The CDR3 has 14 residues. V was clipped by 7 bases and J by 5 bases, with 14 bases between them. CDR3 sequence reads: CASTAWRKTGELFF. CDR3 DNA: TGTGCCAGCACGGCGTGGCGGAAAACCGGGGAGCTGTTTTTT.

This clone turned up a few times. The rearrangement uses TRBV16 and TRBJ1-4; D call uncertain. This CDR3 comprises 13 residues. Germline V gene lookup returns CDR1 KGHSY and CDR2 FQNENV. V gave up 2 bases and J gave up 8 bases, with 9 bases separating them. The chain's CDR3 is CASSQGPWEKLFF. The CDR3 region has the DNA TGTGCCAGCAGCCAAGGTCCCTGGGAAAAACTGTTTTTT.

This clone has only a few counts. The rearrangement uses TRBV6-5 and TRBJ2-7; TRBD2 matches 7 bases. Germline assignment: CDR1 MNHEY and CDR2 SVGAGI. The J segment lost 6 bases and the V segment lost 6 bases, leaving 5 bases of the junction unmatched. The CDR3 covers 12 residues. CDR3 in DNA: TGTGCCAGCAGCCATGGGAGGGGCGAGCAGTACGTC. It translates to CASSHGRGEQYV.

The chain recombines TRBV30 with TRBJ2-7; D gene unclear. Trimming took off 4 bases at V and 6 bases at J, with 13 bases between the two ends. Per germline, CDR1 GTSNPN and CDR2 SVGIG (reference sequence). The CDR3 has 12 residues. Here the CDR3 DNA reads TGTGCCTGGAACATCCTCGGCCGCGAGCAGTACGTC. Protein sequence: CAWNILGREQYV.

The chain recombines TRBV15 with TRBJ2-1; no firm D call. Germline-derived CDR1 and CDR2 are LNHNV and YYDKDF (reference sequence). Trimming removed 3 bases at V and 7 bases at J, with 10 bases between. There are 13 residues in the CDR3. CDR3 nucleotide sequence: TGTGCCACCAGCAGCCCAGGTGGGAATGAGCAGTTCTTC. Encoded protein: CATSSPGGNEQFF.

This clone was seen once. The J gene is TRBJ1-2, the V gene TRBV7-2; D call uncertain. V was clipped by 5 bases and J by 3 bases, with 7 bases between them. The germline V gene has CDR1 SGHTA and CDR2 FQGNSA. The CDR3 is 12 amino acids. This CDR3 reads CASSPGDYGYTF. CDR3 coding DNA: TGTGCCAGCAGCCCTGGCGACTATGGCTACACCTTC.

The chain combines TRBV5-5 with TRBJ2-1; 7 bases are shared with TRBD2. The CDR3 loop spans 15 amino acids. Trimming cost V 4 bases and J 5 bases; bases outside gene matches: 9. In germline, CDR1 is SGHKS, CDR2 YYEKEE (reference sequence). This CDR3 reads CASSRREVGDNEQFF. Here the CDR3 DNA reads TGTGCCAGCAGCAGACGGGAGGTGGGGGACAATGAGCAGTTCTTC. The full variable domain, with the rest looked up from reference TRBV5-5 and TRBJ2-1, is DAGVTQSPTHLIKTRGQQVTLRCSPISGHKSVSWYQQVLGQGPQFIFQYYEKEERGRGNFPDRFSARQFPNYSSELNVNALLLGDSALYLCASSRREVGDNEQFFGPGTRLTVL.

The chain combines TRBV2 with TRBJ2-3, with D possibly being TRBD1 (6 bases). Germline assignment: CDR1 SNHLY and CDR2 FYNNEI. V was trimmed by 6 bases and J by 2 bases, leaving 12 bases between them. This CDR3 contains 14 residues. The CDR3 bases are TGTGCCAGCAGGGAGGACAGACTCACAGATACGCAGTATTTT. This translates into CASREDRLTDTQYF.